The rows below give T cell receptor beta chains drawn from one sample of a study of T cell repertoires in cytomegalovirus infection. For these receptors, no antigen is known. TCRdb re-derived calls from the reads in MiXCR, one entry per CDR3 protein. This sample has fewer than 850,000 distinct CDR3 sequences, with roughly 29% found just once. The source was cultured CD8+ T cells from PBMCs, collected from culture after CMV antigen stimulation. The receptors stem from a human donor in good health (CMV status not recorded). Some clones in this sample may be carry-over from other donors' samples. CDR3s leave out the opening cysteine and the closing phenylalanine or tryptophan.

j_call | v_call | cdr3_aa
TRBJ2-1 | TRBV5-8 | ASSLVPDRHNEQF
TRBJ2-7 | TRBV27 | ASSPRGTPKYEQY
TRBJ2-1 | TRBV4-1 | ASSHRQGAEEQF
TRBJ2-1 | TRBV9 | ASSVGGTGVNEQF
TRBJ1-1 | TRBV25-1 | ASSELGGQTEAF
TRBJ2-1 | TRBV29-1 | SLIGGWNEQF
TRBJ1-1 | TRBV27 | ASSLGGLETGAF
TRBJ1-2 | TRBV7-2 | ASSLKAYYGYT
TRBJ2-1 | TRBV4-1 | ASSQGLAAPSYNEQF
TRBJ2-1 | TRBV27 | ASSHGTSAYNEQF
TRBJ2-1 | TRBV2 | ASNGGTGSF
TRBJ1-1 | TRBV10-3 | AISESSGYTEAF
TRBJ2-1 | TRBV4-3 | ASSQEVQEQF
TRBJ2-7 | TRBV4-2 | ASSQDWGVEQY
TRBJ1-2 | TRBV27 | ASSLSGNGYT
TRBJ2-7 | TRBV7-2 | ASRLSREKY
TRBJ2-3 | TRBV24-1 | ATSDIGDSTDTQY
TRBJ1-1 | TRBV4-3 | ASSQGDPGNTEAF
TRBJ2-3 | TRBV5-6 | ASSFPGGAHEDTQY
TRBJ2-3 | TRBV6-5 | ASSWGLPAEGSTQY
TRBJ1-5 | TRBV4-2 | ASSQSDDSNQPQH
TRBJ2-5 | TRBV18 | ASSLIAGLGETQY
TRBJ2-2 | TRBV27 | ASSFGVGGTGELF
TRBJ2-3 | TRBV5-6 | ASSLAVGILTDTQY
TRBJ1-1 | TRBV7-9 | ASTPEVSTARTEAF
TRBJ2-2 | TRBV10-3 | AISESGGVAGELF
TRBJ1-1 | TRBV11-2 | ASSSPRGTGFRNTEAF
TRBJ2-1 | TRBV24-1 | ATSDRQWAREAYNEQF
TRBJ2-6 | TRBV12-5 | ASGWDRVGANVLT
TRBJ1-5 | TRBV4-1 | ASSQGQNNQPQH